This TCR beta chain was recorded in a study of T cells in Graves' hyperthyroidism and ophthalmopathy. In its sample, this clonotype was seen a few times. The CDR3 loop spans 17 amino acids. CDR1 is MDHEN, CDR2 SYDVKM, per germline. V trimming: 1 base; J trimming: 3 bases; junction bases outside the gene matches: 9. Patients were excluded for uncontrolled infection, other autoimmune disease, pregnancy or lactation. RNA transcripts served as the template for amplifying TCR beta CDR3 regions. First-round RT-PCR with HTBI primers amplified the TCR CDR3 region. MiXCR was run by TCRdb on the multiplex PCR reads, yielding one entry per CDR3 protein. The sample includes hundreds of thousands of distinct CDR3 sequences, approximately 15% of them seen just once.

Sequencing was carried out using blood. This TCR came from a woman in her thirties with Graves' hyperthyroidism. The V gene is TRBV28, the J gene TRBJ2-1; 7 positions match TRBD2. Here the CDR3 DNA reads TGTGCCAGCAGTTTATCGCCAGCGGGAAAAATCTACAATGAGCAGTTCTTC. Its protein is CASSLSPAGKIYNEQFF.